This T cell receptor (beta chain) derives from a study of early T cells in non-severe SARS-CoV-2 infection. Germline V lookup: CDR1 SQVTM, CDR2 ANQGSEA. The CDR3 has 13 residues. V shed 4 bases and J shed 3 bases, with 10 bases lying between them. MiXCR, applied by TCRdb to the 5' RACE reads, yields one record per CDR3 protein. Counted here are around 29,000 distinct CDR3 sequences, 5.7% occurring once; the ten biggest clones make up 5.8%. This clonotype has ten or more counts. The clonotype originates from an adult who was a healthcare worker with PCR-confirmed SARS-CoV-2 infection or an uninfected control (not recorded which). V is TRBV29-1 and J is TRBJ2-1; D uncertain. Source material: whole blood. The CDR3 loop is CSVVGNDYNEQFF. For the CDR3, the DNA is TGCAGCGTTGTAGGTAACGACTACAATGAGCAGTTCTTC.